This T cell receptor (beta chain) was profiled in a study of blood T cell repertoires in COVID-19. On the study more broadly: Samples taken during acute and convalescent COVID-19 were collected in the United States, Italy and Spain. T cells, B-cell-depleted T cells, or PBMCs provided the cDNA or gDNA that served as material.

From germline, CDR1 is MDHEN and CDR2 SYDVKM. V lost 4 bases and J lost 6; bases outside the gene matches: 6. This CDR3 is 14 amino acids long. Study processing details: Reference gene primer amplification yielded estimated nucleated cell counts. The assay was immunoSEQ multiplex PCR, and TCRdb's table has in-frame clones only and misses some. The V and J calls and the clone size are those of that table, but D and trimming were determined from the DNA. The sample shows roughly 70,000 clones, 90% of them seen only once. The clonotype originates from a woman aged 80 or over with active COVID-19. The chain links TRBV28 to TRBJ2-3; 8 nucleotides agree with TRBD2. The sequenced sample consisted of peripheral blood. CDR3: CASSSGTRLDTQYF. Here the CDR3 DNA reads TGTGCCAGCAGTTCCGGGACTAGGCTTGATACGCAGTATTTT.